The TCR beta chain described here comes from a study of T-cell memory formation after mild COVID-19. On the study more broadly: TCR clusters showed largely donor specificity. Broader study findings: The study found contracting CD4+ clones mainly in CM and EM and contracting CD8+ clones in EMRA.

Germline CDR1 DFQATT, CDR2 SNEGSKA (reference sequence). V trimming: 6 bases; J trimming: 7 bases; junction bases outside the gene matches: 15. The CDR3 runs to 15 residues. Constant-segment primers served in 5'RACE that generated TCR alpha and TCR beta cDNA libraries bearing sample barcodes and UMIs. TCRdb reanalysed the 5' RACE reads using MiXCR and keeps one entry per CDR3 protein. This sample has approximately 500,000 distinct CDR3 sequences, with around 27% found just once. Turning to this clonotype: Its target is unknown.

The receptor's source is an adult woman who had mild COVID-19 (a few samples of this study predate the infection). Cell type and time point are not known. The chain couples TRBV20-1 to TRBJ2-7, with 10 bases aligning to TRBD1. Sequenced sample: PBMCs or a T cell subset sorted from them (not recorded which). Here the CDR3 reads CSANHRDRGFREQYF. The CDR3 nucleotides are TGCAGTGCAAACCACCGGGACAGGGGCTTCCGGGAGCAGTACTTC.